The next 16 T cell receptor beta chains were all read from a single sample in a study of blood T cell repertoires in COVID-19. The data were produced by immunoSEQ multiplex PCR, yet TCRdb's version contains in-frame clones alone and is incomplete. The table shows about 170,000 clones, with approximately 87% occurring only once. The material sequenced was peripheral blood. The receptor source for this set is a woman in her sixties with COVID-19, enrolled during active disease.

V gene TRBV19 combines with J gene TRBJ1-6; 8 nucleotides agree with TRBD1. The length of the CDR3 is 14 residues. CDR1 and CDR2 (germline): LNHDA, SQIVND (reference sequence). The V and J ends lost 3 bases and 7 bases, in that order; junction bases with no gene match: 2. This CDR3 is CASSMDRENSPLHF. CDR3 coding DNA: TGTGCCAGTAGTATGGACAGGGAAAATTCACCCCTCCACTTT.

The chain recombines TRBV9 with TRBJ2-2; D uncertain. The germline V gene has CDR1 SGDLS and CDR2 YYNGEE. Trimming shortened V by 0 bases and J by 1 base, and 4 bases separated the two germline ends. The CDR3 sequence is 14 residues long. The CDR3 bases are TGTGCCAGCAGCGTAGGACAGAACACCGGGGAGCTGTTTTTT. This gives the protein CASSVGQNTGELFF.

The V gene is TRBV11-2, the J gene TRBJ1-2; 8 bases line up with TRBD1. Per the germline V gene, CDR1 is SGHAT and CDR2 is FQNNGV. After removal of 5 bases from V and 7 bases from J, the junction contained 9 bases not matched to a gene. CDR3 length: 14 amino acids. The CDR3 DNA follows: TGTGCCAGCAGCCCAAGACAGGGGAAAGGTGGCTACACCTTC. Translating gives CASSPRQGKGGYTF.

Notes on this clone: This same CDR3 is encoded by further DNA sequences in the sample. The V call is TRBV15, the J call TRBJ2-3, with TRBD2 matching 11 bases. The J segment lost 3 bases and the V segment lost 1 base, leaving 3 bases of the junction unmatched. This CDR3 is built from 16 residues. Germline values: CDR1 LNHNV, CDR2 YYDKDF (reference sequence). As DNA, the CDR3 is TGTGCCACCAGCAGAGTAGCGGGAGGGGGGACAGATACGCAGTATTTT. Protein product: CATSRVAGGGTDTQYF.

The chain is built from TRBV7-8 and TRBJ2-7; D gene uncertain. The germline V and J ends were trimmed by 5 bases and 0 bases, with 5 bases remaining between them. The CDR3 covers 12 residues. Germline CDR1 and CDR2: SGHVS and FQNEAQ. The CDR3 is CASSRSSYEQYF. Written as DNA, the CDR3 is TGTGCCAGCAGCCGGAGCTCCTACGAGCAGTACTTC.

The chain's CDR3 is CASSLGGVNEQFF. CDR3 nucleotide sequence: TGTGCCAGCAGCTTAGGGGGCGTGAATGAGCAGTTCTTC. This chain uses TRBV7-8 with TRBJ2-1; D may be TRBD1 (5 bases). V lost 1 base to trimming and J lost 7 bases, with 8 bases between them. The CDR3 totals 13 residues. Germline CDR1 is SGHVS and CDR2 is FQNEAQ.

V gene TRBV18 combines with J gene TRBJ1-1; 7 bases line up with TRBD1. This CDR3 has 15 amino acids. The junction had 7 bases not matched to a gene; V was cut back by 3 bases and J by 3 bases. CDR1 is KGHSH and CDR2 is LQKENI in the germline V gene. The CDR3 spells CASSPLGQIHTEAFF. The CDR3 DNA is TGTGCCAGCTCACCTTTGGGACAGATCCACACTGAAGCTTTCTTT.

V and J are TRBV4-3 and TRBJ2-7, with 10 bases identical to TRBD1. Trimming cost V 3 bases and J 2 bases; bases outside gene matches: 10. Germline V gene sequence: CDR1 LGHNA, CDR2 YSLEER. The CDR3 extends over 17 amino acids. CDR3 sequence: CASSHLLSTGGPYEQYF. In DNA form, the CDR3 reads TGCGCCAGCAGCCACCTTCTATCGACAGGGGGCCCCTACGAGCAGTACTTC.

V and J are TRBV10-3 and TRBJ2-2, with 9 bases lining up with TRBD1. The CDR3 loop spans 16 amino acids. J was trimmed by 0 bases and V by 7 bases; bases with no gene match: 6. Germline values: CDR1 ENHRY, CDR2 SYGVKD. CDR3 DNA: TGTGCCATCAAGGACAGGGGACCTACGAACACCGGGGAGCTGTTTTTT. It codes for CAIKDRGPTNTGELFF.

The chain uses TRBV9 and TRBJ2-1; TRBD2 matches at 11 bases. Trimming took 0 bases from V and 10 from J; bases not matched to a gene: 6. Looked up from germline, CDR1 is SGDLS and CDR2 is YYNGEE. The CDR3 sequence is 15 residues long. The CDR3 sequence is CASSVGTSGRMEQFF. CDR3 nucleotide sequence: TGTGCCAGCAGCGTAGGTACTAGCGGGAGAATGGAGCAGTTCTTC.

The chain carries TRBV24-1 and TRBJ2-5; no reliable D call. Between the trimmed V and J ends, which lost 3 bases and 3 bases, there was a span of 10 bases. The CDR3 covers 14 residues. The germline V gene encodes CDR1 KGHDR and CDR2 SFDVKD. The CDR3, as DNA: TGTGCCACCAGTGATAGGAGTCAAAAAGAGACCCAGTACTTC. Protein: CATSDRSQKETQYF.

This clone was found a few times. V gene TRBV4-3 combines with J gene TRBJ1-4, with D tentatively TRBD1 (5 bases). The CDR3 length is 16 residues. Germline assignment: CDR1 LGHNA and CDR2 YSLEER. The V and J ends lost 1 base and 5 bases respectively, with 14 bases between them. The CDR3 coding sequence is TGCGCCAGCAGCCAAGGGCGGGGCGAACCCAATGAAAAACTGTTTTTT. This translates into CASSQGRGEPNEKLFF.

This clone was seen a handful of times. The genes are TRBV2 and TRBJ2-7; a weak D match, TRBD2 (5 bases). V was clipped by 4 bases and J by 4 bases, with 17 bases between them. The V gene's germline CDR1 is SNHLY and CDR2 FYNNEI. This CDR3 is built from 15 residues. The CDR3 loop reads CASSVSRLGGYEQYF. CDR3 DNA sequence: TGTGCCAGCAGTGTGAGTCGCTTGGGCGGGTACGAGCAGTACTTC.

This chain links TRBV2 with TRBJ1-6, with TRBD1 as a possible D gene (6 bases). Germline CDR1 and CDR2: SNHLY and FYNNEI. CDR3 length equals 15 residues. The V gene lost 3 bases and the J gene lost 10 bases, with 16 bases spanning the gap. The CDR3 is CASSDGGGLGSPLHF. CDR3 DNA: TGTGCCAGCAGTGATGGGGGCGGCTTAGGATCACCCCTCCACTTT.

V usage is TRBV6-4 and J usage is TRBJ1-1; the match to TRBD1 covers 7 bases. CDR3 length: 14 amino acids. CDR1 is MRHNA and CDR2 is SNTAGT in the germline V gene. V was pared by 6 bases and J by 5 bases, with 9 bases of the junction left unmatched. The CDR3 bases are TGTGCCAGCAGCGCCACAGGGGAGGTGACTGAAGCTTTCTTT. Translation gives CASSATGEVTEAFF.

The J gene is TRBJ1-5, the V gene TRBV4-2, with D tentatively TRBD1 (5 bases). The CDR3 covers 18 residues. Germline loops: CDR1 LGHNA, CDR2 YNFKEQ. Trimming left V 0 bases short and J 2 bases short, with 17 bases between. The CDR3 nucleotides are TGTGCCAGCAGCCAAGATCTAACTGGGCTAGGGGGCAATCAGCCCCAGCATTTT. Residues: CASSQDLTGLGGNQPQHF.